The 31 T cell receptor beta chains in this list originate from one sample, sequenced in a study of blood T cell repertoires in COVID-19. TCRdb keeps only in-frame clones here, not all; method: immunoSEQ multiplex PCR. The top ten clones hold around 3% of a sample with fewer than 400,000 clones, around four fifths of them seen once. Sequencing was carried out using peripheral blood. Every receptor here comes from a man aged 25 to 40 with active or convalescent COVID-19.

The J gene is TRBJ2-2, the V gene TRBV27; weak D call: TRBD1 (5 bases). Looked up from germline, CDR1 is MNHEY and CDR2 is SMNVEV (reference sequence). This CDR3 is built from 17 residues. The V end was cut by 4 bases, the J end by 2 bases, with 17 bases between. CDR3 protein: CASSSLLWGGNTGELFF. The CDR3 nucleotides are TGTGCCAGCAGTTCCCTTTTGTGGGGCGGCAACACCGGGGAGCTGTTTTTT.

The V and J genes are TRBV10-3 and TRBJ2-2; 7 bases line up with TRBD1. From germline, CDR1 is ENHRY and CDR2 SYGVKD. There are 13 residues in the CDR3. With V trimmed by 8 bases and J by 6 bases, 6 bases remained unmatched. The CDR3: CAIAPQGAGELFF. DNA of the CDR3: TGTGCCATCGCTCCTCAGGGGGCCGGGGAGCTGTTTTTT.

The chain links TRBV10-3 to TRBJ1-1; possible D gene TRBD1, 5 bases. This CDR3 comprises 14 residues. Per the germline V gene, CDR1 is ENHRY and CDR2 is SYGVKD. V was shortened by 7 bases and J by 1 base, with 13 bases between the two germline ends. Here the CDR3 DNA reads TGTGCCATCACCCCGGGGGGGGAGAACACTGAAGCTTTCTTT. Protein product: CAITPGGENTEAFF.

The chain combines TRBV30 with TRBJ1-6, with 7 nucleotides matching TRBD1. The CDR3 contains 13 residues. With V trimmed by 1 base and J by 10 bases, 4 bases remained unmatched. Germline V gene lookup returns CDR1 GTSNPN and CDR2 SVGIG (reference sequence). Here the CDR3 reads CAWSGQGQSPLHF. CDR3 coding DNA: TGTGCCTGGAGTGGACAGGGCCAATCACCCCTCCACTTT.

The chain joins TRBV9 to TRBJ1-2; D uncertain. CDR3 length: 13 residues. Germline assignment: CDR1 SGDLS and CDR2 YYNGEE. Trimming took off 0 bases at V and 4 bases at J, with 7 bases between the two ends. The chain's CDR3 is CASSVEAGYGYTF. The CDR3 DNA sequence: TGTGCCAGCAGCGTAGAGGCAGGCTATGGCTACACCTTC.

The V and J genes are TRBV7-6 and TRBJ2-6; TRBD1 matches at 7 bases. Looked up from germline, CDR1 is SGHVS and CDR2 is FNYEAQ. The CDR3 is made up of 18 amino acids. V gave up 0 bases and J gave up 2 bases; unmatched junction bases: 7. The DNA of the CDR3 is TGTGCCAGCAGCTTAGCACCCTTGACAGGGCCTGGGGCCAACGTCCTGACTTTC. It is translated as CASSLAPLTGPGANVLTF.

In nucleotides, the CDR3 is TGTGCCAGCAGCAAGACAGACCCCGGGGAGCTGTTTTTT. This translates into CASSKTDPGELFF. The chain links TRBV21-1 to TRBJ2-2; the D call in the table, TRBD1, was not verified against the DNA. TRBV21-1 is designated a pseudogene. This CDR3 contains 13 residues.

This clone was found a few times. V is TRBV14 and J is TRBJ1-6; TRBD1 matches 7 bases. CDR1 is SGHDN, CDR2 FVKESK, per germline. The CDR3 extends over 16 amino acids. The ends lost 0 bases at V and 7 bases at J; junction bases unmatched: 6. The CDR3 region is CASSQERGGSNSPLHF. For the CDR3, the DNA is TGTGCCAGCAGCCAAGAGAGAGGGGGCTCAAATTCACCCCTCCACTTT.

V usage is TRBV19 and J usage is TRBJ2-7; tentative D call: TRBD2 (6 bases). The V and J ends lost 5 bases and 2 bases respectively, with 13 bases between them. Germline V lookup: CDR1 LNHDA, CDR2 SQIVND (reference sequence). This CDR3 contains 14 residues. The CDR3, as DNA: TGTGCCAGTAGTCCCGGGACTGGTACCTACGAGCAGTACTTC. This translates into CASSPGTGTYEQYF.

The CDR3 DNA reads as TGTGCCAGCAGGGGGGGGATAGATCAGCCCCAGCATTTT. It codes for CASRGGIDQPQHF. The chain uses TRBV7-2 and TRBJ1-5; D possibly corresponds to TRBD1 (5 bases). The V gene lost 6 bases and the J gene lost 5 bases, with 11 bases spanning the gap. This CDR3 is 13 amino acids long. Germline V gene sequence: CDR1 SGHTA, CDR2 FQGNSA.

This chain joins TRBV11-1 and TRBJ2-7; tentative D call: TRBD2 (5 bases). This CDR3 has 15 residues. Germline-derived CDR1 and CDR2 are SGHAT and FQDESV (reference sequence). Trimming shortened V by 7 bases and J by 2 bases, and 18 bases separated the two germline ends. DNA of the CDR3: TGTGCCAGCACCCTGCTTCCCGGACTCACCTACGAGCAGTACTTC. Protein product: CASTLLPGLTYEQYF.

This clone was picked up a small number of times. The CDR3 DNA is TGCGCCAGCAGCCCCCGGACAGGGGGGACCTACGAGCAGTACTTC. It yields the protein CASSPRTGGTYEQYF. The chain joins TRBV5-1 to TRBJ2-7; 10 bases line up with TRBD1. CDR3 length: 15 amino acids. V shed 4 bases and J 2 bases; nucleotides not matched to a gene: 6. Germline lookup yields CDR1 SGHRS and CDR2 YFSETQ.

V usage is TRBV30 and J usage is TRBJ1-2; 7 bases are shared with TRBD1. Per germline, CDR1 GTSNPN and CDR2 SVGIG (reference sequence). The CDR3 is 12 residues long. After removal of 3 bases from V and 5 bases from J, the junction contained 3 bases not matched to a gene. The CDR3 spells CAWRRDSYGYTF. For the CDR3, the DNA is TGTGCCTGGAGAAGGGACAGTTATGGCTACACCTTC.

The chain uses TRBV4-2 and TRBJ2-1; 7 bases fit TRBD2. Looked up from germline, CDR1 is LGHNA and CDR2 is YNFKEQ. Trimming removed 4 bases from V and 3 bases from J; junction bases left unmatched: 12. The CDR3 is 17 amino acids. The CDR3 spells CASSRRIGAGSYNEQFF. CDR3 DNA: TGTGCCAGCAGCCGGCGGATAGGAGCGGGGAGCTACAATGAGCAGTTCTTC.

V is TRBV19 and J is TRBJ1-4; D unclear. This CDR3 has 14 amino acids. Per the germline V gene, CDR1 is LNHDA and CDR2 is SQIVND (reference sequence). The V end lost 1 base, the J end lost 0 bases, and 3 bases lay between the germline ends. The CDR3 loop reads CASSIAPTNEKLFF. The CDR3 region has the DNA TGTGCCAGTAGTATAGCTCCAACTAATGAAAAACTGTTTTTT.

V is TRBV2 and J is TRBJ2-6; 10 bases match TRBD2. V was pared by 4 bases and J by 2 bases, with 5 bases of the junction left unmatched. Per germline, CDR1 SNHLY and CDR2 FYNNEI. This CDR3 spans 17 amino acids. This CDR3 is CASSAGLAGAGANVLTF. The CDR3 DNA reads as TGTGCCAGCAGTGCGGGTCTAGCGGGAGCTGGGGCCAACGTCCTGACTTTC.

The CDR3 nucleotides read TGTGCCAGCAGTGATTACAGGGGAGCTAACTATGGCTACACCTTC. This encodes CASSDYRGANYGYTF. The J gene is TRBJ1-2, the V gene TRBV6-1; 7 bases agree with TRBD1. The CDR3 runs 15 residues. Unmatched junction bases numbered 4, after V lost 3 bases and J lost 0 bases. CDR1 MNHNS and CDR2 SASEGT come from the germline V gene.

This sequence joins TRBV4-1 and TRBJ2-7, with 7 bases fitting TRBD2. Germline CDR1 is MGHRA and CDR2 is YSYEKL. The ends lost 7 bases at V and 0 bases at J; junction bases unmatched: 9. There are 15 residues in the CDR3. DNA for the CDR3: TGCGCCAGCACCCCTGGGGGGGGGAGCTCCTACGAGCAGTACTTC. It codes for CASTPGGGSSYEQYF.

The gene calls are TRBV7-2 and TRBJ1-2, with 7 bases fitting TRBD1. This CDR3 spans 15 amino acids. The germline V gene encodes CDR1 SGHTA and CDR2 FQGNSA. The V segment lost 5 bases and the J segment 6 bases; nucleotides outside the gene matches: 12. The CDR3 loop is CASSMESRGRNGYTF. CDR3 nucleotides: TGTGCCAGCAGCATGGAGAGCAGGGGGAGGAATGGCTACACCTTC.

V usage is TRBV28 and J usage is TRBJ1-6; 7 bases agree with TRBD1. Germline-derived CDR1 and CDR2 are MDHEN and SYDVKM. The CDR3 is 15 residues long. Unmatched junction bases numbered 6, after V lost 4 bases and J lost 6 bases. The CDR3 loop reads CASSYLGTANSPLHF. CDR3 DNA: TGTGCCAGCAGTTACCTCGGGACAGCTAATTCACCCCTCCACTTT.

Note on this clone: Other DNA variants within this sample encode the same CDR3. The CDR3 reads CASSSRGNQPQHF. Written as DNA, the CDR3 is TGTGCCAGCAGCTCCAGGGGCAATCAGCCCCAGCATTTT. The V and J genes are TRBV7-2 and TRBJ1-5; D is perhaps TRBD1 (5 bases). V lost 4 bases to trimming and J lost 2 bases, with 6 bases between them. The CDR3 consists of 13 residues. Germline values: CDR1 SGHTA, CDR2 FQGNSA. The whole variable domain, filled in from reference TRBV7-2 and TRBJ1-5, reads GAGVSQSPSNKVTEKGKDVELRCDPISGHTALYWYRQSLGQGLEFLIYFQGNSAPDKSGLPSDRFSAERTGGSVSTLTIQRTQQEDSAVYLCASSSRGNQPQHFGDGTRLSIL.

The gene calls are TRBV5-1 and TRBJ2-1, with D perhaps matching TRBD2 (5 bases). V gave up 2 bases and J gave up 0 bases, with 9 bases separating them. CDR3 length: 15 residues. Germline-derived CDR1 and CDR2 are SGHRS and YFSETQ. The CDR3 sequence: CASSFGIRSYNEQFF. CDR3 DNA: TGCGCCAGCAGCTTCGGGATCCGCTCCTACAATGAGCAGTTCTTC.

The chain joins TRBV9 to TRBJ2-2, with D possibly matching TRBD1 (6 bases). This CDR3 is 15 amino acids long. The germline V gene has CDR1 SGDLS and CDR2 YYNGEE. The V end was cut by 3 bases, the J end by 4 bases, with 13 bases between. The CDR3 here is CASSGLQGRTGELFF. The CDR3 bases are TGTGCCAGCAGCGGCCTACAGGGTCGCACCGGGGAGCTGTTTTTT.

This chain uses TRBV11-1 with TRBJ2-7; 8 bases line up with TRBD2. V trimming: 5 bases; J trimming: 4 bases; junction bases outside the gene matches: 7. Germline V CDR1 and CDR2: SGHAT, FQDESV (reference sequence). This CDR3 is built from 14 residues. The CDR3 nucleotides are TGTGCCAGCAGCACCAGGTTAGCGGGGTACGAGCAGTACTTC. It is translated as CASSTRLAGYEQYF.

The rearrangement uses TRBV28 and TRBJ1-2, with D possibly TRBD1 on 6 matching bases. V was cut by 4 bases and J by 0 bases, with 12 bases left in between. Germline loops: CDR1 MDHEN, CDR2 SYDVKM. The CDR3 loop spans 15 amino acids. The CDR3 reads CASSSTGTSNYGYTF. For the CDR3, the DNA is TGTGCCAGCAGTTCCACCGGGACATCTAACTATGGCTACACCTTC.

The chain combines TRBV5-1 with TRBJ2-1, with D perhaps matching TRBD2 (5 bases). The CDR3 extends over 18 amino acids. Germline CDR1 reads SGHRS; CDR2 reads YFSETQ. Deletions cut 5 bases from V and 2 bases from J, with 23 bases between. As DNA, the CDR3 is TGCGCCAGCAGTCACACGGACTGGGGAGCGGACCCCTACAATGAGCAGTTCTTC. Residues: CASSHTDWGADPYNEQFF.

The chain is built from TRBV2 and TRBJ1-2; 8 nucleotides agree with TRBD1. Per the germline V gene, CDR1 is SNHLY and CDR2 is FYNNEI. V lost 7 bases, J lost 5 bases, and 6 bases stayed unmatched. This CDR3 has 13 amino acids. The CDR3 loop is CASTRTGRYGYTF. Written as DNA, the CDR3 is TGTGCCAGCACTCGGACAGGGCGGTATGGCTACACCTTC.

This sequence joins TRBV7-2 and TRBJ1-4, with 7 bases that match TRBD1. CDR3 length: 14 amino acids. V dropped 5 bases and J dropped 8; count of bases not matched to a gene: 8. Germline values: CDR1 SGHTA, CDR2 FQGNSA. Here the CDR3 DNA reads TGTGCCAGCAGCCAAAACAGGGGCGAAGAAAAACTGTTTTTT. This gives the protein CASSQNRGEEKLFF.

The rearrangement links TRBV11-3 to TRBJ2-4; 16 positions agree with TRBD2. After removal of 0 bases from V and 7 bases from J, the junction contained 6 bases not matched to a gene. Looked up from germline, CDR1 is SGHNT and CDR2 is YENEEA. The CDR3 sequence is 18 residues long. This chain's CDR3 is CASSLDGTSGGAGNIQYF. The CDR3 DNA is TGTGCCAGCAGCTTAGATGGGACTAGCGGGGGGGCCGGGAACATTCAGTACTTC.

The rearrangement joins TRBV6-5 to TRBJ1-5; D is perhaps TRBD1 (5 bases). Trimming shortened V by 10 bases and J by 6 bases, and 19 bases separated the two germline ends. The germline CDR1 and CDR2 sequences are MNHEY and SVGAGI. The CDR3 loop spans 14 amino acids. The CDR3 DNA reads TGTGCCACCCAAAGGTGGGGGGGTTCTCAGCCCCAGCATTTT. It specifies CATQRWGGSQPQHF.

The gene calls are TRBV5-1 and TRBJ2-7; 7 nucleotides align to TRBD1. CDR3 size: 13 residues. Germline loops: CDR1 SGHRS, CDR2 YFSETQ. J gave up 4 bases and V 4 bases, and 5 bases lay outside the gene matches. The CDR3 bases are TGCGCCAGCAGCCGTATGACAGGGTACGAGCAGTACTTC. It specifies CASSRMTGYEQYF.